Reported below is one T cell receptor beta chain. Its antigen is not identified. The entry originates in a study of blood T cells in healthy people across ages. Findings of the study overall: A roughly linear age-dependent decrease characterized TCR beta diversity per million T cells.

Germline V gives CDR1 SNHLY, CDR2 FYNNEI. This CDR3 has 14 residues. The V end lost 4 bases, the J end lost 4 bases, and 13 bases lay between the germline ends. PCR was performed a second time for 7 to 11 cycles using a sample-barcoded 5' primer and a J-beta primer mix. TCRdb redid the calling of the 5' RACE reads with MiXCR, one entry per CDR3 protein. The table lists some 920,000 distinct CDR3 sequences, 45% to 60% of them singletons, with 20% to 25% in the top ten. The gene calls are TRBV2 and TRBJ1-2, with a possible D match to TRBD1 (5 bases). The sequenced sample was blood. The TCR comes from a woman aged 60-70 years in good health. The CDR3 loop reads CASSGDGVVYGYTF. CDR3 nucleotides: TGTGCCAGCAGTGGGGACGGGGTAGTCTATGGCTACACCTTC. Together with reference TRBV2 and TRBJ1-2, the CDR3 gives the full variable domain: EPEVTQTPSHQVTQMGQEVILRCVPISNHLYFYWYRQILGQKVEFLVSFYNNEISEKSEIFDDQFSVERPDGSNFTLKIRSTKLEDSAMYFCASSGDGVVYGYTFGSGTRLTVV.